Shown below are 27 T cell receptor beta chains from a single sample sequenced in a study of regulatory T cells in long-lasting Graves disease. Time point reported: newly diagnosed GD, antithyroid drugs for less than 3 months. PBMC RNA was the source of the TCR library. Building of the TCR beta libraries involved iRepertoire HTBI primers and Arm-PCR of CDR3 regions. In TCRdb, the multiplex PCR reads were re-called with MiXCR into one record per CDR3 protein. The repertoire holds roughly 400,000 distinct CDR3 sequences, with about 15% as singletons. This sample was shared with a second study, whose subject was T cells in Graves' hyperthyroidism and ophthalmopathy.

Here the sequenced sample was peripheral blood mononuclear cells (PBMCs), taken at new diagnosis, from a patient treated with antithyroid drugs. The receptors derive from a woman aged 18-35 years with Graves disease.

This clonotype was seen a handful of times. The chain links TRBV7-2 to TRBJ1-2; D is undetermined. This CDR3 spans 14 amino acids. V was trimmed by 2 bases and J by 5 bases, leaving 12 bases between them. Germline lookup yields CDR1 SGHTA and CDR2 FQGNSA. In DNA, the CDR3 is TGTGCCAGCAGCTTAATCCCCGGGGAGTATGGCTACACCTTC. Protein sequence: CASSLIPGEYGYTF. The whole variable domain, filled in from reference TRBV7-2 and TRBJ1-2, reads GAGVSQSPSNKVTEKGKDVELRCDPISGHTALYWYRQSLGQGLEFLIYFQGNSAPDKSGLPSDRFSAERTGGSVSTLTIQRTQQEDSAVYLCASSLIPGEYGYTFGSGTRLTVV.

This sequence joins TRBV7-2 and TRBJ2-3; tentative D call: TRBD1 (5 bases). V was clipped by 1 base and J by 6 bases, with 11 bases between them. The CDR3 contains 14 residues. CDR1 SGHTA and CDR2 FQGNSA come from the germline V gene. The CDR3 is CASSLGGPGDTQYF. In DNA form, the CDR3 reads TGTGCCAGCAGCTTAGGTGGGCCAGGGGATACGCAGTATTTT.

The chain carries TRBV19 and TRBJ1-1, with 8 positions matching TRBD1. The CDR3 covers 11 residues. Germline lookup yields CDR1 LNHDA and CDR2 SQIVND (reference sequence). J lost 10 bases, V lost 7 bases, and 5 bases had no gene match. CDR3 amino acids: CASTLGQVAFF. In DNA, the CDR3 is TGTGCCAGTACCCTGGGACAGGTAGCTTTCTTT.

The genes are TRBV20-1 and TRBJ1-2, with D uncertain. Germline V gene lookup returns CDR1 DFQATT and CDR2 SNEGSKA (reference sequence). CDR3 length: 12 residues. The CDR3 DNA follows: TGCCTTGGGGAAGTCAACGCCTATGGCTACACCTTC. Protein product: CLGEVNAYGYTF.

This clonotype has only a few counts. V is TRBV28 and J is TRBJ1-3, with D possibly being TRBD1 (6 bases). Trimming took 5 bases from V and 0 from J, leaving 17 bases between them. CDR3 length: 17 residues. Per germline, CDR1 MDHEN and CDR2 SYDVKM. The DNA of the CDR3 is TGTGCCAGCAGTCCGTTTGACAGGATCGGCTCTGGAAACACCATATATTTT. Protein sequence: CASSPFDRIGSGNTIYF.

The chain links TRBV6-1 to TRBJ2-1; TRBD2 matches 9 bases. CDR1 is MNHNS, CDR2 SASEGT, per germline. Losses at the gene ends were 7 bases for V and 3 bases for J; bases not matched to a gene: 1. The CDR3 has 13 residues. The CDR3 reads CASKTSGYNEQFF. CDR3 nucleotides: TGTGCCAGCAAGACTAGCGGCTACAATGAGCAGTTCTTC.

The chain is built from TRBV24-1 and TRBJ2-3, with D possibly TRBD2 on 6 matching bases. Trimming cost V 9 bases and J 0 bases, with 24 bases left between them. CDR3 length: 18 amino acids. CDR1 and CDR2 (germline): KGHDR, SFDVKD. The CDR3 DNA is TGTGCCACCCCCCCCGAGAAGGGACTCCCGGGTAGCACAGATACGCAGTATTTT. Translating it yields CATPPEKGLPGSTDTQYF.

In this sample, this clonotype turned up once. The CDR3 sequence: CASSPFRTANTEAFF. CDR3 in DNA: TGTGCCAGCAGCCCCTTCCGAACAGCGAACACTGAAGCTTTCTTT. The chain is built from TRBV7-9 and TRBJ1-1; D is undetermined. The CDR3 totals 15 residues. V was trimmed by 5 bases and J by 1 base, leaving 14 bases between them. Germline assignment: CDR1 SEHNR and CDR2 FQNEAQ (reference sequence).

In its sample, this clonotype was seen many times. In nucleotides, the CDR3 is TGTGCCAGCAGCTCCGGGACAGGGGCCCAGCCCCAGCATTTT. It specifies CASSSGTGAQPQHF. The chain recombines TRBV12-3 or TRBV12-4 with TRBJ1-5; 10 nucleotides match TRBD1. The CDR3 spans 14 residues. V lost 6 bases and J lost 7; bases outside the gene matches: 6.

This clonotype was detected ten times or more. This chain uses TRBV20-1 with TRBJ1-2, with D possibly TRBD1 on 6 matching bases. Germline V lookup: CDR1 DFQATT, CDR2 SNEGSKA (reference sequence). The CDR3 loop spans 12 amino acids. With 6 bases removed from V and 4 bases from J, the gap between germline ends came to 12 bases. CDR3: CSAFDRLYGYTF. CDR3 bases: TGCAGTGCCTTTGACAGGCTCTATGGCTACACCTTC.

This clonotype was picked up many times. Written as DNA, the CDR3 is TGTGCCAGCAGTCCTCCGGGACAGGGTTCACAGTACTTC. Amino acid sequence: CASSPPGQGSQYF. The rearrangement links TRBV27 to TRBJ2-5; TRBD1 matches 9 bases. The CDR3 covers 13 residues. V trimming: 5 bases; J trimming: 11 bases; junction bases outside the gene matches: 9. Germline V gene sequence: CDR1 MNHEY, CDR2 SMNVEV (reference sequence).

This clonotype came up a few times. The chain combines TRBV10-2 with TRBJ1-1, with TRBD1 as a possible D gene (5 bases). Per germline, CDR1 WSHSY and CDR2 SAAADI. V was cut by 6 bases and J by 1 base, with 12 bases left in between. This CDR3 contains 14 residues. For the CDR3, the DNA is TGCGCCAGCAGGGGGGGGACCGGGAACACTGAAGCTTTCTTT. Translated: CASRGGTGNTEAFF.

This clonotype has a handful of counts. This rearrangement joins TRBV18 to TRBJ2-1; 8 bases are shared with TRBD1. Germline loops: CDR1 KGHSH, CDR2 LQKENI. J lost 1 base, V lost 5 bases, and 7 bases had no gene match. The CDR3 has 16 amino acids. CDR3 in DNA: TGTGCCAGCTCATCCCCCGGACAGGGATCCTACAATGAGCAGTTCTTC. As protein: CASSSPGQGSYNEQFF.

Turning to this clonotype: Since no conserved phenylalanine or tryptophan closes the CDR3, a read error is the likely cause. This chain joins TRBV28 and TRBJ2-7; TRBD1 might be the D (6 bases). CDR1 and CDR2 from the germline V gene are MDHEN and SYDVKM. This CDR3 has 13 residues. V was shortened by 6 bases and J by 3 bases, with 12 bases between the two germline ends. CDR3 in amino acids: CASRQGTLYEQYL. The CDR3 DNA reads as TGTGCCAGCAGGCAAGGGACACTCTACGAGCAGTACCTC.

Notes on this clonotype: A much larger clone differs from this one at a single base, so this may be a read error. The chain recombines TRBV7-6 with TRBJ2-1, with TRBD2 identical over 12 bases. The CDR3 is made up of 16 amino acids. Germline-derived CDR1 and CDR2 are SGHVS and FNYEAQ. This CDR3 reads CASSLGLAGSRDELFF. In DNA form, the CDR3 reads TGTGCCAGCAGCCTAGGACTAGCGGGATCTAGGGATGAGCTGTTCTTC.

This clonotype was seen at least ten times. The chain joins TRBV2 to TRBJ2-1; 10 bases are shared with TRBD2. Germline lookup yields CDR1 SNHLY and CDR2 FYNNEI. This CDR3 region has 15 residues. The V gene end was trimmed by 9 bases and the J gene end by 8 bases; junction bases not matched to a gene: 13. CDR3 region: CASLRLAGVHDEQFF. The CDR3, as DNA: TGTGCCAGTCTTCGGCTAGCGGGAGTTCACGATGAGCAGTTCTTC.

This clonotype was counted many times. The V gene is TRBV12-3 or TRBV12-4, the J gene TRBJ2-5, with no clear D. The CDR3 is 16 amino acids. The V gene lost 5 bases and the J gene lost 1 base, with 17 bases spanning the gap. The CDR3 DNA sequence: TGTGCCAGCAGTACCAGACCCGCAGCACCCCAAGAGACCCAGTACTTC. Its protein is CASSTRPAAPQETQYF.

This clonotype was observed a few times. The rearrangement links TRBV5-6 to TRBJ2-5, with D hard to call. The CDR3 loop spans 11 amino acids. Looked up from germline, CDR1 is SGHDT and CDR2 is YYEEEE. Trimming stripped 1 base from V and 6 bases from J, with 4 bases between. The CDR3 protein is CASSLSQTQYF. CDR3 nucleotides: TGTGCCAGCAGCTTGTCACAGACCCAGTACTTC.

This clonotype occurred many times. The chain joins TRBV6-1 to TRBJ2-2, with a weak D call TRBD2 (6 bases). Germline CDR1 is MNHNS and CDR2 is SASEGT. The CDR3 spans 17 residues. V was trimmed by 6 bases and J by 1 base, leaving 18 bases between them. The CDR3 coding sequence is TGTGCCAGCAGCCACGGGGTCGGGGGAGGGAACACCGGGGAGCTGTTTTTT. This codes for CASSHGVGGGNTGELFF.

The CDR3 bases are TGTGCCAGCAGCCATACAGACCGCCAAGAGACCCAGTACTTC. Residues: CASSHTDRQETQYF. The chain links TRBV3-1 to TRBJ2-5, with no clear D. Trimming cost V 3 bases and J 1 base, with 9 bases left between them. CDR3 length: 14 residues. Germline V CDR1 and CDR2: LGHDT, YNNKEL (reference sequence).

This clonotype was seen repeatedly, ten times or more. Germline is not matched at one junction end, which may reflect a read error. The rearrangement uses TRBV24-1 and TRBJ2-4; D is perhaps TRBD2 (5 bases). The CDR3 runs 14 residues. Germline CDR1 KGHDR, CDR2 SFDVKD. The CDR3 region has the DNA TGTGCCACCAGTGATTCCACGAGAGGACTCGAGTTTGACTTC. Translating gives CATSDSTRGLEFDF.

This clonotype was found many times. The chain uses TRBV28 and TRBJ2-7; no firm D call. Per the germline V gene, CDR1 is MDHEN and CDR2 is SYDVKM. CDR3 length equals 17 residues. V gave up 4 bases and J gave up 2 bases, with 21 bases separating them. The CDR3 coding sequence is TGTGCCAGCAGTTCCCCCCACAGCCCCTACGCCCCCTACGAGCAGTACTTC. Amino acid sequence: CASSSPHSPYAPYEQYF.

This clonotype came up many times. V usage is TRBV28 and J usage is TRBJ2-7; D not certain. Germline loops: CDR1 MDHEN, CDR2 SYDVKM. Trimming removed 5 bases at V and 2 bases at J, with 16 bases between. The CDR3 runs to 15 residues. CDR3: CASSIQLSTAYEQYF. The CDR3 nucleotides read TGTGCCAGCAGTATACAGCTTTCTACGGCCTACGAGCAGTACTTC.

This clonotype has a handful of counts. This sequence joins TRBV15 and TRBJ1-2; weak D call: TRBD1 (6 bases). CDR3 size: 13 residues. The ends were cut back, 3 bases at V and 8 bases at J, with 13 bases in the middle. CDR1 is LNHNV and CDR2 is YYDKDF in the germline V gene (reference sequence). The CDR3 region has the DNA TGTGCCACCAGCAGGAACAGGGCGGTCGGCTACACCTTC. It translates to CATSRNRAVGYTF.

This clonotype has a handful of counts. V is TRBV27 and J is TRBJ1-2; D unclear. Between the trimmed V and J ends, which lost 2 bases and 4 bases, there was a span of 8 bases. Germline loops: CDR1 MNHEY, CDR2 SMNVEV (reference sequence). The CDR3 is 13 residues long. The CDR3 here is CASSLGRLYGYTF. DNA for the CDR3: TGTGCCAGCAGTTTAGGCAGGCTCTATGGCTACACCTTC.

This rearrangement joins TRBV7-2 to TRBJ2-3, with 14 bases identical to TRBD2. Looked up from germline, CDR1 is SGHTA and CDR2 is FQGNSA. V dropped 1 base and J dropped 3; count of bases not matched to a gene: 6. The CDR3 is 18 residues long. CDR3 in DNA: TGTGCCAGCAGCTTAGGAGCCGGGACTAGCGGGGGAACAGATACGCAGTATTTT. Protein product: CASSLGAGTSGGTDTQYF. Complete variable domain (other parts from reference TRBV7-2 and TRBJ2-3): GAGVSQSPSNKVTEKGKDVELRCDPISGHTALYWYRQSLGQGLEFLIYFQGNSAPDKSGLPSDRFSAERTGGSVSTLTIQRTQQEDSAVYLCASSLGAGTSGGTDTQYFGPGTRLTVL.

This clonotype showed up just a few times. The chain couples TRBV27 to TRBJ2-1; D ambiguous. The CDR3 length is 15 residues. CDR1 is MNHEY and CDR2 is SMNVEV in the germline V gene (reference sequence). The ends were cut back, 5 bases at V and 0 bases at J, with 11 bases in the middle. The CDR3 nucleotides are TGTGCCAGCAGTGGCGAGCTATACTCCTACAATGAGCAGTTCTTC. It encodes CASSGELYSYNEQFF.